A selection of T cell receptor beta chains follows, all from one sample in a study of long-term antiretroviral therapy in people with HIV. Profiled with immunoSEQ multiplex PCR; TCRdb holds only in-frame clones, not every one. The sample consists of roughly 28,000 clones, just over 90% of them appearing once. The sample was unsorted PBMCs, taken 3.1 years after starting antiretroviral therapy. These receptors all come from a man aged 18 to 29 with HIV. CDR3s leave out the opening cysteine and the closing phenylalanine or tryptophan. A D gene is named only where the DNA matches it firmly.

V gene	D gene	CDR3 protein
TRBV30	.	AWSPAPPNEQF
TRBV4-1	.	ASSPRSGPVYEQY
TRBV9	.	ASSVGRSSYEQY
TRBV5-1	TRBD2	ASSSRGTSGYTGELF
TRBV7-9	.	ASSGTSVNTEAF
TRBV6-5	TRBD2	ASRSGTKNTGELF
TRBV10-3	TRBD2	ATNSGSPGTDTQY
TRBV5-6	.	ASSLTGPSTDTQY
TRBV4-3	TRBD2	ASSQDLSHRGGSYNEQF
TRBV5-8	.	ASSLTTAGNQPQH
TRBV10-1	.	ASSEGGIYGYT
TRBV7-9	TRBD2	ASNPSGGTVPTGELF
TRBV5-1	.	ASSLAQARQETQY
TRBV10-3	.	AISGVGVTRPQETQY
TRBV9	TRBD2	ASSPGLAGVPYEQY
TRBV4-3	TRBD1	ASSQGTGSEKLF
TRBV4-3	.	ASSQDRVGGSYEQY
TRBV7-8	.	ASERGAGETQY
TRBV7-6	.	ASSSGTEGREQY
TRBV28	.	ASGPFAENEKLF
TRBV19	.	ATTSPQGLPHTEAF
TRBV7-2	.	ASSLGGIDEKLF
TRBV7-2	.	ASSLWGSSGETQY